These T cell receptor beta chains were read from a single sample in a study of cytomegalovirus exposure and HLA in healthy donors. Libraries were prepared by immunoSEQ multiplex PCR; TCRdb keeps only in-frame clonotypes and omits some of them. The data hold about 120,000 clones, with roughly 80% observed a single time. Sequenced: PBMCs. The receptor set was obtained from a woman in her forties in good health and CMV-seropositive. Both conserved end residues are part of each CDR3. The order of the fields is CDR3 length, D gene, V gene, clone size, J gene, CDR3 DNA, CDR3 protein. The D gene is left open where the match is weak. A row's size may be missing; if present it is once, few, many or a size class.

CDR3 length: 14
D gene: TRBD1
V gene: TRBV11-2
clone size: .
J gene: TRBJ1-1
CDR3 DNA: TGTGCCAGCAGCTTTGGCGACAGGGCGACTGAAGCTTTCTTT
CDR3 protein: CASSFGDRATEAFF

CDR3 length: 16
D gene: .
V gene: TRBV9
clone size: .
J gene: TRBJ2-3
CDR3 DNA: TGTGCCAGCAGCGTAGGTCGGGGGGCTATCGCAGATACGCAGTATTTT
CDR3 protein: CASSVGRGAIADTQYF

CDR3 length: 13
D gene: .
V gene: TRBV9
clone size: .
J gene: TRBJ1-3
CDR3 DNA: TGTGCCAGCAGCGTAGGACTCGCGGACACCATATATTTT
CDR3 protein: CASSVGLADTIYF

CDR3 length: 14
D gene: TRBD2
V gene: TRBV6-1
clone size: .
J gene: TRBJ2-7
CDR3 DNA: TGTGCCAGCAGTTTAGCGGGAAAACCCTACGAGCAGTACTTC
CDR3 protein: CASSLAGKPYEQYF

CDR3 length: 12
D gene: TRBD1
V gene: TRBV29-1
clone size: .
J gene: TRBJ2-5
CDR3 DNA: TGCAGCGTACGGGACAGCCAAGAGACCCAGTACTTC
CDR3 protein: CSVRDSQETQYF

CDR3 length: 14
D gene: .
V gene: TRBV25-1
clone size: .
J gene: TRBJ1-2
CDR3 DNA: TGTGCCAGCAGAGACTCAGGGGAAAACTATGGCTACACCTTC
CDR3 protein: CASRDSGENYGYTF

CDR3 length: 14
D gene: .
V gene: TRBV10-1
clone size: .
J gene: TRBJ1-2
CDR3 DNA: TGCGCCAGCAGTGAGAAGGACTTCAACTATGGCTACACCTTC
CDR3 protein: CASSEKDFNYGYTF

CDR3 length: 16
D gene: TRBD1
V gene: TRBV7-9
clone size: .
J gene: TRBJ2-7
CDR3 DNA: TGTGCCAGCAGCTTAATTCGGACAGGGAAAGCCTACGAGCAGTACTTC
CDR3 protein: CASSLIRTGKAYEQYF

CDR3 length: 15
D gene: TRBD1
V gene: TRBV6-5
clone size: .
J gene: TRBJ2-7
CDR3 DNA: TGTGCCAGCAGTTACCGGGGGACAGGGGGCTACGAGCAGTACTTC
CDR3 protein: CASSYRGTGGYEQYF

CDR3 length: 14
D gene: TRBD2
V gene: TRBV5-1
clone size: .
J gene: TRBJ2-3
CDR3 DNA: TGCGCCAGCAGCTTGACTAGCGGCACAGATACGCAGTATTTT
CDR3 protein: CASSLTSGTDTQYF

CDR3 length: 15
D gene: .
V gene: TRBV11-2
clone size: .
J gene: TRBJ1-3
CDR3 DNA: TGTGCCAGCAGCGAACAGGACACCTCTGGAAACACCATATATTTT
CDR3 protein: CASSEQDTSGNTIYF

CDR3 length: 16
D gene: TRBD1
V gene: TRBV5-1
clone size: once
J gene: TRBJ1-1
CDR3 DNA: TGCGCCAGCAGCGGGCGGGACAGTACAATGAACACTGAAGCTTTCTTT
CDR3 protein: CASSGRDSTMNTEAFF

CDR3 length: 16
D gene: TRBD1
V gene: TRBV5-1
clone size: .
J gene: TRBJ2-2
CDR3 DNA: TGCGCCAGCAGCGAGAATACAGGGGTCGCCACCGGGGAGCTGTTTTTT
CDR3 protein: CASSENTGVATGELFF

CDR3 length: 15
D gene: .
V gene: TRBV6-5
clone size: .
J gene: TRBJ2-7
CDR3 DNA: TGTGCCAGCAGACCCCCAGGGTCATCAGGCTACGAGCAGTACTTC
CDR3 protein: CASRPPGSSGYEQYF

CDR3 length: 14
D gene: .
V gene: TRBV15
clone size: .
J gene: TRBJ1-1
CDR3 DNA: TGTGCCACCAGCAGAGATCGGGGGAACACTGAAGCTTTCTTT
CDR3 protein: CATSRDRGNTEAFF

CDR3 length: 13
D gene: TRBD1
V gene: TRBV7-2
clone size: .
J gene: TRBJ2-7
CDR3 DNA: TGTGCCAGCACAAGGACAGGGAGCTACGAGCAGTACTTC
CDR3 protein: CASTRTGSYEQYF

CDR3 length: 16
D gene: TRBD1
V gene: TRBV4-1
clone size: .
J gene: TRBJ1-6
CDR3 DNA: TGCGCCAGCAGCCAAACAGGGGCATCATATAATTCACCCCTCCACTTT
CDR3 protein: CASSQTGASYNSPLHF

CDR3 length: 16
D gene: .
V gene: TRBV5-4
clone size: .
J gene: TRBJ1-1
CDR3 DNA: TGTGCCAGCAGCTTGGGGGGCTCCGCCGGCGGATGGAAAGCTTTCTTT
CDR3 protein: CASSLGGSAGGWKAFF

CDR3 length: 11
D gene: .
V gene: TRBV2
clone size: few
J gene: TRBJ2-7
CDR3 DNA: TGTGCCAGCAAAAGAGAACACGAGCAGTACTTC
CDR3 protein: CASKREHEQYF

CDR3 length: 14
D gene: TRBD1
V gene: TRBV6-1
clone size: .
J gene: TRBJ1-5
CDR3 DNA: TGTGCCAGCAATAGGGACAGGGGGGCTGGGCCCCAGCATTTT
CDR3 protein: CASNRDRGAGPQHF

CDR3 length: 14
D gene: TRBD2
V gene: TRBV6-1
clone size: .
J gene: TRBJ2-7
CDR3 DNA: TGTGCCAGCACGGGGCGGGAGGGAACCTACGAGCAGTACTTC
CDR3 protein: CASTGREGTYEQYF

CDR3 length: 13
D gene: .
V gene: TRBV10-3
clone size: .
J gene: TRBJ2-7
CDR3 DNA: TGTGCCATCAGCCCTGACGGAGCCCGCCAGCAGTACTTC
CDR3 protein: CAISPDGARQQYF

CDR3 length: 14
D gene: TRBD1
V gene: TRBV29-1
clone size: .
J gene: TRBJ2-1
CDR3 DNA: TGCAGCGTTGAGGACAGGGACCCCTACAATGAGCAGTTCTTC
CDR3 protein: CSVEDRDPYNEQFF

CDR3 length: 15
D gene: TRBD1
V gene: TRBV5-8
clone size: .
J gene: TRBJ1-5
CDR3 DNA: TGTGCCAGCAAGAAACAGGGGGATGGCAATCAGCCCCAGCATTTT
CDR3 protein: CASKKQGDGNQPQHF

CDR3 length: 16
D gene: TRBD1
V gene: TRBV7-2
clone size: .
J gene: TRBJ1-3
CDR3 DNA: TGTGCCAGCAGCTTAGATCGGGCAGGGGGCGAAAACACCATATATTTT
CDR3 protein: CASSLDRAGGENTIYF

CDR3 length: 13
D gene: .
V gene: TRBV2
clone size: .
J gene: TRBJ1-2
CDR3 DNA: TGTGCCAGCAGTGAAGGGTGGGGGGATGGCTACACCTTC
CDR3 protein: CASSEGWGDGYTF

CDR3 length: 14
D gene: .
V gene: TRBV6-1
clone size: .
J gene: TRBJ1-2
CDR3 DNA: TGTGCCAGCAGCCCCAATTTGACAGGCTATGGCTACACCTTC
CDR3 protein: CASSPNLTGYGYTF

CDR3 length: 16
D gene: .
V gene: TRBV27
clone size: few
J gene: TRBJ2-3
CDR3 DNA: TGTGCCAGCAGTTTAGAGGGGAGGCCTAGCACAGATACGCAGTATTTT
CDR3 protein: CASSLEGRPSTDTQYF

CDR3 length: 15
D gene: TRBD1
V gene: TRBV6-1
clone size: once
J gene: TRBJ1-3
CDR3 DNA: TGTGCCAGCAGTGAGGGACAGAACTCTGGAAACACCATATATTTT
CDR3 protein: CASSEGQNSGNTIYF

CDR3 length: 16
D gene: TRBD2
V gene: TRBV5-4
clone size: .
J gene: TRBJ2-1
CDR3 DNA: TGTGCCAGCAGCTTAAGTTTAGCGGGGGGTAGGGAGGAGCAGTTCTTC
CDR3 protein: CASSLSLAGGREEQFF

CDR3 length: 15
D gene: .
V gene: TRBV6-5
clone size: .
J gene: TRBJ2-7
CDR3 DNA: TGTGCCAGCAGTTACTCGATTCAGGGCTCCTCCGAGCAGTACTTC
CDR3 protein: CASSYSIQGSSEQYF

CDR3 length: 17
D gene: TRBD1
V gene: TRBV30
clone size: .
J gene: TRBJ2-2
CDR3 DNA: TGTGCCTGGAGAAAAAGAGTCGGGACAGTCTACACCGGGGAGCTGTTTTTT
CDR3 protein: CAWRKRVGTVYTGELFF

CDR3 length: 12
D gene: TRBD1
V gene: TRBV19
clone size: .
J gene: TRBJ2-7
CDR3 DNA: TGTGCCACCTCGGGACAGTCCTACGAGCAGTACTTC
CDR3 protein: CATSGQSYEQYF

CDR3 length: 15
D gene: TRBD2
V gene: TRBV30
clone size: .
J gene: TRBJ2-3
CDR3 DNA: TGTGCCTGGAGTTTAGGGTTAGCGGGAACAGATACGCAGTATTTT
CDR3 protein: CAWSLGLAGTDTQYF

CDR3 length: 10
D gene: .
V gene: TRBV2
clone size: .
J gene: TRBJ2-1
CDR3 DNA: TGTGCCAGCACCCCAGGAAAGCAGTTCTTC
CDR3 protein: CASTPGKQFF

CDR3 length: 14
D gene: TRBD1
V gene: TRBV6-1
clone size: .
J gene: TRBJ1-1
CDR3 DNA: TGTGCCAGCACCCAGAGTCAGGGGGGCACTGAAGCTTTCTTT
CDR3 protein: CASTQSQGGTEAFF

CDR3 length: 13
D gene: .
V gene: TRBV18
clone size: .
J gene: TRBJ1-2
CDR3 DNA: TGTGCCAGCTCAGGACAGCAAGCCTATGGCTACACCTTC
CDR3 protein: CASSGQQAYGYTF

CDR3 length: 15
D gene: TRBD1
V gene: TRBV11-2
clone size: .
J gene: TRBJ2-3
CDR3 DNA: TGTGCCAGCAGCTTAGCCGGGACAGGCACAGATACGCAGTATTTT
CDR3 protein: CASSLAGTGTDTQYF

CDR3 length: 16
D gene: .
V gene: TRBV7-8
clone size: .
J gene: TRBJ2-2
CDR3 DNA: TGTGCCAGCAGCTTAGCGGGGATATCGGGGACCGGGGAGCTGTTTTTT
CDR3 protein: CASSLAGISGTGELFF